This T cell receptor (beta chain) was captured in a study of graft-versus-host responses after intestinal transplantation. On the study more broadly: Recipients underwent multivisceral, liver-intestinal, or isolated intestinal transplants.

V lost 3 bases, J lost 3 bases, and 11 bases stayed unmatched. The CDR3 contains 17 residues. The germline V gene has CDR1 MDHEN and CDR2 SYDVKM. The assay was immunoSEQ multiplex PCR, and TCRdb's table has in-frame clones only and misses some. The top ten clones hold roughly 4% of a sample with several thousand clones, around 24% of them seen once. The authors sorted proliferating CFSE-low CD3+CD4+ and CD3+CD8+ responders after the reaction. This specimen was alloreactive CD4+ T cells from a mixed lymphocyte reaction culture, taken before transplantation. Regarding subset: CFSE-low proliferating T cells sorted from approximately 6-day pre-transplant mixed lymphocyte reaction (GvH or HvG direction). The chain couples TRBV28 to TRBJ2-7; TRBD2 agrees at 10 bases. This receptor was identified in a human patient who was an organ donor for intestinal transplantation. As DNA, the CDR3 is TGTGCCAGCAGTTTGTGGGGCTCTAGCGGGAGAAACTACGAGCAGTACTTC. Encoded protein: CASSLWGSSGRNYEQYF. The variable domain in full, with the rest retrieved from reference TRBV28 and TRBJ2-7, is DVKVTQSSRYLVKRTGEKVFLECVQDMDHENMFWYRQDPGLGLRLIYFSYDVKMKEKGDIPEGYSVSREKKERFSLILESASTNQTSMYLCASSLWGSSGRNYEQYFGPGTRLTVT.